This TCR beta chain appears in the sequencing data of a study of cytomegalovirus exposure and HLA in healthy donors. Study observations and caveats: A later analysis showed that HLA-associated TCR beta chains had undergone more clonal expansion than equally common others. An analysis that was carried out later associated 17,000 or so TCR beta sequences with HLA alleles at 0.05 false discovery rate.

Primers included in the PCR were 60 Vbeta and 13 Jbeta primers. The table came from immunoSEQ multiplex PCR; TCRdb's copy has only in-frame clones and leaves some out. The sample lists approximately 200,000 clones; 60% to 85% were seen once. This clone was seen just once. The target antigen is unknown. The CDR3 covers 15 residues. Germline loops: CDR1 SQVTM, CDR2 ANQGSEA. The J segment lost 8 bases and the V segment lost 0 bases, leaving 8 bases of the junction unmatched. The TCR was taken from a middle-aged man in good health and CMV-seronegative. Material: PBMCs. The rearrangement uses TRBV29-1 and TRBJ2-1, with TRBD2 identical over 9 bases. The CDR3 sequence: CSVEDPSGGTDEQFF. As DNA, the CDR3 is TGCAGCGTTGAAGATCCCAGCGGGGGGACAGATGAGCAGTTCTTC.